This TCR beta chain came from a study of cytomegalovirus exposure and HLA in healthy donors. Notes on the study in general: A link between a missense DCLRE1C variant and TCR beta V- and J-gene trimming emerged from a later analysis. Further analysis was carried out later, and it showed several of the most significant clusters appearing linked to common viral pathogens. Earlier findings revealed that most TCR beta V segments proved productive either about 87% or about 30% of the time.

The donors were healthy bone marrow donors. Vbeta (60) and Jbeta (13) primers were used in the PCR. TCRdb's copy holds only in-frame clones and misses some; the assay was immunoSEQ multiplex PCR. Counted here are approximately 150,000 clones, about two thirds occurring once; the ten biggest clones make up over 2.5%. The CDR3 loop spans 16 amino acids. Germline CDR1 and CDR2: SGHRS and YFSETQ. Trimming at V came to 3 bases and at J to 0 bases, leaving 3 bases not matched to a gene. As to this clone: As yet, its antigen is unknown.

This receptor was obtained from a woman in her thirties in good health and CMV-seronegative. Source material: PBMCs. The chain recombines TRBV5-1 with TRBJ2-7; the match to TRBD2 covers 13 bases. The CDR3 bases are TGCGCCAGCAGCTCAGGGACTAGCGGGAACTCCTACGAGCAGTACTTC. Its protein product is CASSSGTSGNSYEQYF. The whole variable domain, filled in from reference TRBV5-1 and TRBJ2-7, reads KAGVTQTPRYLIKTRGQQVTLSCSPISGHRSVSWYQQTPGQGLQFLFEYFSETQRNKGNFPGRFSGRQFSNSRSEMNVSTLELGDSALYLCASSSGTSGNSYEQYFGPGTRLTVT.